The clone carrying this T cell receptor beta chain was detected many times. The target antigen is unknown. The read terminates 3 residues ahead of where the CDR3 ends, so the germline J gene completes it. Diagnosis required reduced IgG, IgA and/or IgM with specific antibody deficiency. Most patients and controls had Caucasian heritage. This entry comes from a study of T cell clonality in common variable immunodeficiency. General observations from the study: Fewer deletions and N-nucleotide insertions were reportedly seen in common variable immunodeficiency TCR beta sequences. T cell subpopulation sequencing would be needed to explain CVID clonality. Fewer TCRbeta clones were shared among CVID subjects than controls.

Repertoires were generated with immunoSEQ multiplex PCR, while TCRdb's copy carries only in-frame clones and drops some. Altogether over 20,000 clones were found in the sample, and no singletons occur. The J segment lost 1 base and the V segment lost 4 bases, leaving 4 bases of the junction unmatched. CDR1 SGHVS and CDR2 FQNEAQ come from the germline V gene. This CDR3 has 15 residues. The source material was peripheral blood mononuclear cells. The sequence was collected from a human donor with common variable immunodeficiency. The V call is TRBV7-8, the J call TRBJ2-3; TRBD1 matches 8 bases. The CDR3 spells CASSSGQGGTDTQYF. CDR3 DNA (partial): TGTGCCAGCAGCTCCGGACAGGGCGGCACAGATACG. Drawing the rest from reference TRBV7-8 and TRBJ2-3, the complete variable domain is GAGVSQSPRYKVAKRGQDVALRCDPISGHVSLFWYQQALGQGPEFLTYFQNEAQLDKSGLPSDRFFAERPEGSVSTLKIQRTQQEDSAVYLCASSSGQGGTDTQYFGPGTRLTVL.